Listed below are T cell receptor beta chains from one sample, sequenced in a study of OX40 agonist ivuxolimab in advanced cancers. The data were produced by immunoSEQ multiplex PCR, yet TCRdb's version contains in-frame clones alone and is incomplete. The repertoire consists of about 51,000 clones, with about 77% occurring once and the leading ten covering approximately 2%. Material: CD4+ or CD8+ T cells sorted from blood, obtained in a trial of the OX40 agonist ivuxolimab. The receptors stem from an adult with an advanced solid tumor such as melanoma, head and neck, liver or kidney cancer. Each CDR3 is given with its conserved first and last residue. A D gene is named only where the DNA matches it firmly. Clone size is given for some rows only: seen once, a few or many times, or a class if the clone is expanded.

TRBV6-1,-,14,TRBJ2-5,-,CASSGFIFQETQYF,TGTGCCAGCAGTGGATTCATATTCCAAGAGACCCAGTACTTC
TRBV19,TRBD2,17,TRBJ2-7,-,CASSIDGRASGTYEQYF,TGTGCCAGTAGTATAGATGGGCGGGCTAGCGGGACCTACGAGCAGTACTTC
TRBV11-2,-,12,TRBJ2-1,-,CASSGGSNEQFF,TGTGCCAGCAGCGGAGGATCGAATGAGCAGTTCTTC
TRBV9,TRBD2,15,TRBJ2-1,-,CASSASGRTYNEQFF,TGTGCCAGCAGCGCTAGCGGGAGGACCTACAATGAGCAGTTCTTC
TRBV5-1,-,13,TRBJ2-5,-,CASSLAREETQYF,TGCGCCAGCAGCTTGGCTAGGGAAGAGACCCAGTACTTC
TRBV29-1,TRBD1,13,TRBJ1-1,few,CSAEGTVNTEAFF,TGCAGCGCCGAAGGGACAGTGAACACTGAAGCTTTCTTT
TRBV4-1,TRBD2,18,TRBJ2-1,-,CASSQVDMGLAGYNEQFF,TGCGCCAGCAGCCAAGTTGATATGGGACTAGCGGGCTACAATGAGCAGTTCTTC
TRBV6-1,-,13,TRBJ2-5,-,CASSEDPPHPKYF,TGTGCCAGCAGTGAAGACCCCCCGCACCCGAAGTACTTC
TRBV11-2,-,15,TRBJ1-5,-,CASSLDLGAGQPQHF,TGTGCCAGCAGCTTAGATCTGGGGGCGGGTCAGCCCCAGCATTTT
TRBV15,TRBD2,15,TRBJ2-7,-,CATSHGTSWGPEQYF,TGTGCCACCAGCCACGGGACTAGCTGGGGCCCCGAGCAGTACTTC
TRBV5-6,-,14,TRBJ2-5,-,CASSLAAPQETQYF,TGTGCCAGCAGCTTGGCGGCCCCTCAAGAGACCCAGTACTTC
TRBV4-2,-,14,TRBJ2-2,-,CASSHPPNTGELFF,TGTGCCAGCAGCCACCCCCCGAACACCGGGGAGCTGTTTTTT
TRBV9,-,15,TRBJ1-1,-,CASSPGPDMNTEAFF,TGTGCCAGCAGTCCCGGGCCCGATATGAACACTGAAGCTTTCTTT
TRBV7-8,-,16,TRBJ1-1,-,CASSPTWRIPPTEAFF,TGTGCCAGCAGCCCCACCTGGCGGATACCGCCAACTGAAGCTTTCTTT
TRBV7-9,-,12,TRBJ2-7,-,CASSFSEGEQYF,TGTGCCAGCAGCTTTTCGGAGGGCGAGCAGTACTTC
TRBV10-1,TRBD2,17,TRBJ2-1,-,CASSDLSAGGSYNEQFF,TGCGCCAGCAGTGATCTCTCGGCGGGAGGCTCCTACAATGAGCAGTTCTTC
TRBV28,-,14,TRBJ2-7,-,CASRQFGPNGWQYF,TGTGCCAGCAGACAATTTGGGCCTAACGGTTGGCAGTACTTC